These 24 T cell receptor beta chains came from one sample sequenced in a study of CD8+ T cells in alopecia areata. Noted treatment: oral pan-JAK inhibitor, 5-10 mg twice daily. The authors extracted RNA and reverse transcribed it into cDNA as the sequencing template. This table comes from immunoSEQ multiplex PCR, and its TCRdb copy is limited to in-frame clones, with some not included. The sample consists of 200,000 to 250,000 clones, around 57% of them appearing once. The sample was CD4+ T cells sorted from blood, taken at week 4, from a patient treated with tofacitinib. These receptors came from a human donor with alopecia areata.

A few counts support this clone. The V gene is TRBV9, the J gene TRBJ2-7; D remains ambiguous. The CDR3 runs 14 residues. The V end lost 0 bases, the J end lost 2 bases, and 9 bases lay between the germline ends. Germline CDR1 is SGDLS and CDR2 is YYNGEE. In DNA, the CDR3 is TGTGCCAGCAGCGTAGGGGTAACCACCTACGAGCAGTACTTC. It codes for CASSVGVTTYEQYF.

V gene TRBV27 combines with J gene TRBJ2-4; D may be TRBD1 (7 bases). The germline V and J ends were trimmed by 5 bases and 9 bases, with 20 bases remaining between them. In germline, CDR1 is MNHEY, CDR2 SMNVEV (reference sequence). The CDR3 is made up of 15 amino acids. The CDR3 is CASSTQTGSGGIQYF. The CDR3 DNA reads as TGTGCCAGCAGTACTCAGACAGGGTCCGGGGGCATTCAGTACTTC.

The rearrangement joins TRBV6-5 to TRBJ2-5; D may match TRBD1 or TRBD2 (6 bases each). The V gene's germline CDR1 is MNHEY and CDR2 SVGAGI. Trimming removed 2 bases from V and 1 base from J, with 14 bases in between. The CDR3 totals 16 residues. The DNA of the CDR3 is TGTGCCAGCAGTTACGGAGGGGGGATGGGCCAAGAGACCCAGTACTTC. The encoded protein is CASSYGGGMGQETQYF.

The rearrangement links TRBV6-5 to TRBJ2-7; D uncertain. CDR3 size: 12 residues. The V end was cut by 5 bases, the J end by 4 bases, with 9 bases between. Germline V CDR1 and CDR2: MNHEY, SVGAGI. The CDR3 region has the DNA TGTGCCAGCAGTAAGGGTCTGTACGAGCAGTACTTC. This sequence encodes CASSKGLYEQYF.

The chain joins TRBV30 to TRBJ2-3, with D possibly being TRBD2 (6 bases). The CDR3 length is 13 residues. The V and J ends lost 3 bases and 2 bases respectively, with 9 bases between them. Per germline, CDR1 GTSNPN and CDR2 SVGIG (reference sequence). For the CDR3, the DNA is TGTGCCTGGAGAGGACTATCCACAGATACGCAGTATTTT. Amino acid sequence: CAWRGLSTDTQYF.

The rearrangement joins TRBV7-2 to TRBJ2-2; 7 nucleotides match TRBD2. The junction had 3 bases not matched to a gene; V was cut back by 3 bases and J by 2 bases. The CDR3 has 15 residues. Germline V gives CDR1 SGHTA, CDR2 FQGNSA. This CDR3 is CASSLSSGNTGELFF. The DNA of the CDR3 is TGTGCCAGCAGCTTGTCTAGCGGAAACACCGGGGAGCTGTTTTTT. The full variable domain, with the rest looked up from reference TRBV7-2 and TRBJ2-2, is GAGVSQSPSNKVTEKGKDVELRCDPISGHTALYWYRQSLGQGLEFLIYFQGNSAPDKSGLPSDRFSAERTGGSVSTLTIQRTQQEDSAVYLCASSLSSGNTGELFFGEGSRLTVL.

This clone was detected many times. The chain carries TRBV29-1 and TRBJ1-1, with 8 bases lining up with TRBD1. Per the germline V gene, CDR1 is SQVTM and CDR2 is ANQGSEA. The CDR3 is made up of 15 amino acids. With 6 bases clipped from V and 0 bases from J, the junction kept 9 bases outside the gene matches. The CDR3 is CSVETGARLNTEAFF. The DNA for the CDR3 is TGCAGCGTGGAGACAGGGGCGCGGTTGAACACTGAAGCTTTCTTT.

The chain has TRBV5-4 and TRBJ2-1, with 7 bases lining up with TRBD2. V trimming: 4 bases; J trimming: 5 bases; junction bases outside the gene matches: 9. Germline V gene data show CDR1 as SGHNT and CDR2 as YYREEE (reference sequence). The CDR3 is made up of 15 amino acids. CDR3 sequence (DNA): TGTGCCAGCAGCGGAGCCGGGACTAAAAACAATGAGCAGTTCTTC. It translates to CASSGAGTKNNEQFF.

The rearrangement uses TRBV4-3 and TRBJ2-3; 8 bases fit TRBD1. The CDR3 totals 17 residues. Germline CDR1 LGHNA, CDR2 YSLEER. Trimming at V came to 0 bases and at J to 3 bases, leaving 8 bases not matched to a gene. CDR3: CASSQDLQGVGTDTQYF. The CDR3 DNA is TGCGCCAGCAGCCAAGATCTACAGGGGGTCGGGACAGATACGCAGTATTTT.

V is TRBV11-2 and J is TRBJ2-7; D remains unclear. CDR3 length: 11 amino acids. Trimming shortened V by 8 bases and J by 2 bases, and 7 bases separated the two germline ends. The germline V gene has CDR1 SGHAT and CDR2 FQNNGV. In nucleotides, the CDR3 is TGTGCCAGCGGATCTGCCTACGAGCAGTACTTC. It encodes CASGSAYEQYF.

This sequence joins TRBV11-2 and TRBJ2-2; 7 bases agree with TRBD1. The length of the CDR3 is 15 residues. With V trimmed by 4 bases and J by 3 bases, 5 bases remained unmatched. Germline lookup yields CDR1 SGHAT and CDR2 FQNNGV. The CDR3 sequence: CASSSDRVDTGELFF. Written as DNA, the CDR3 is TGTGCCAGCAGCTCCGACAGGGTGGACACCGGGGAGCTGTTTTTT.

The chain recombines TRBV30 with TRBJ2-3; TRBD1 matches 7 bases. Looked up from germline, CDR1 is GTSNPN and CDR2 is SVGIG (reference sequence). The CDR3 spans 15 residues. CDR3 DNA: TGTTCTTACCGGGACAGCGACAGGCGCAAGGATACGCAGTATTTT. It specifies CSYRDSDRRKDTQYF.

The V and J genes are TRBV19 and TRBJ1-6, with 9 bases that match TRBD1. The germline CDR1 and CDR2 sequences are LNHDA and SQIVND (reference sequence). CDR3 length: 16 amino acids. V was pared by 5 bases and J by 6 bases, with 8 bases of the junction left unmatched. The CDR3 DNA reads TGTGCCAGTAGTGTCCGGGACAGGGTTGGTAATTCACCCCTCCACTTT. It yields the protein CASSVRDRVGNSPLHF.

This rearrangement joins TRBV4-3 to TRBJ1-2; D unresolved. Germline V gene sequence: CDR1 LGHNA, CDR2 YSLEER. This CDR3 spans 14 amino acids. Trimming took 1 base from V and 5 from J, leaving 11 bases between them. CDR3 sequence (DNA): TGCGCCAGCAGCCAAGTTTTGGGGATGTATGGCTACACCTTC. This sequence encodes CASSQVLGMYGYTF.

The chain recombines TRBV5-1 with TRBJ2-5, with 8 bases fitting TRBD2. The V segment lost 2 bases and the J segment 4 bases; nucleotides outside the gene matches: 10. Germline V CDR1 and CDR2: SGHRS, YFSETQ. The CDR3 is made up of 16 amino acids. DNA of the CDR3: TGCGCCAGCAGCTTACCAGCGGGGGTAGTTGGAGAGACCCAGTACTTC. It specifies CASSLPAGVVGETQYF.

This clone turned up a few times. The gene calls are TRBV5-1 and TRBJ2-7, with D unresolved. Trimming took off 0 bases at V and 0 bases at J, with 13 bases between the two ends. This CDR3 spans 16 amino acids. Germline loops: CDR1 SGHRS, CDR2 YFSETQ. The CDR3 DNA sequence: TGCGCCAGCAGCTTGGAGAGTCAGAGAGGCTCCTACGAGCAGTACTTC. It is translated as CASSLESQRGSYEQYF. Supplemented by reference TRBV5-1 and TRBJ2-7, the full variable domain reads KAGVTQTPRYLIKTRGQQVTLSCSPISGHRSVSWYQQTPGQGLQFLFEYFSETQRNKGNFPGRFSGRQFSNSRSEMNVSTLELGDSALYLCASSLESQRGSYEQYFGPGTRLTVT.

The chain couples TRBV19 to TRBJ1-1; D is possibly TRBD1 (5 bases). The CDR3 is 15 amino acids. CDR1 and CDR2 (germline): LNHDA, SQIVND (reference sequence). V shed 5 bases and J shed 0 bases, with 13 bases lying between them. The CDR3 protein is CASSRSTGVNTEAFF. The CDR3 DNA is TGTGCCAGTAGTCGTTCCACAGGAGTGAACACTGAAGCTTTCTTT.

The V gene is TRBV14, the J gene TRBJ2-2; D unresolved. This CDR3 comprises 16 residues. V gave up 0 bases and J gave up 0 bases, with 8 bases separating them. Germline lookup yields CDR1 SGHDN and CDR2 FVKESK. CDR3 DNA sequence: TGTGCCAGCAGCCAAGATCTAGTAGCGAACACCGGGGAGCTGTTTTTT. This codes for CASSQDLVANTGELFF. Full variable domain (outside the CDR3, taken from reference TRBV14 and TRBJ2-2): EAGVTQFPSHSVIEKGQTVTLRCDPISGHDNLYWYRRVMGKEIKFLLHFVKESKQDESGMPNNRFLAERTGGTYSTLKVQPAELEDSGVYFCASSQDLVANTGELFFGEGSRLTVL.

This clone was observed a few times. The rearrangement uses TRBV30 and TRBJ2-5; weak D call: TRBD1 (5 bases). The CDR3 totals 13 residues. Trimming stripped 0 bases from V and 5 bases from J, with 10 bases between. Per germline, CDR1 GTSNPN and CDR2 SVGIG (reference sequence). CDR3 in DNA: TGTGCCTGGAGTGTGACAGATCGTGAGACCCAGTACTTC. Amino acid sequence: CAWSVTDRETQYF.

This chain uses TRBV7-9 with TRBJ2-2; D gene unclear. Trimming stripped 4 bases from V and 6 bases from J, with 9 bases between. CDR3 length equals 13 residues. The germline CDR1 and CDR2 sequences are SEHNR and FQNEAQ (reference sequence). The CDR3 is CASSSLPPGELFF. In DNA form, the CDR3 reads TGTGCCAGCAGCTCTCTACCCCCCGGGGAGCTGTTTTTT.

The chain has TRBV4-3 and TRBJ1-2; the D is unclear. Per the germline V gene, CDR1 is LGHNA and CDR2 is YSLEER. The CDR3 sequence is 14 residues long. Deletions cut 0 bases from V and 4 bases from J, with 9 bases between. The DNA for the CDR3 is TGCGCCAGCAGCCAAGAATCTGCAGTCTATGGCTACACCTTC. It specifies CASSQESAVYGYTF.

V is TRBV30 and J is TRBJ1-2; 7 bases fit TRBD1. The CDR3 runs 13 residues. Germline values: CDR1 GTSNPN, CDR2 SVGIG (reference sequence). With 4 bases clipped from V and 7 bases from J, the junction kept 9 bases outside the gene matches. DNA of the CDR3: TGTGCCTGGACCGGGACAGTCTTGTCTGGCTACACCTTC. Its protein product is CAWTGTVLSGYTF.

The rearrangement joins TRBV29-1 to TRBJ2-1, with a weak D call TRBD1 (5 bases). Germline CDR1 SQVTM, CDR2 ANQGSEA. Trimming stripped 0 bases from V and 6 bases from J, with 9 bases between. The CDR3 is 13 amino acids. As DNA, the CDR3 is TGCAGCGTTGAAGATGGCAGGGCCAATGAGCAGTTCTTC. Translating it yields CSVEDGRANEQFF.

V and J are TRBV10-2 and TRBJ1-1; no clear D gene. Germline V CDR1 and CDR2: WSHSY, SAAADI. V was trimmed by 4 bases and J by 0 bases, leaving 6 bases between them. The CDR3 contains 13 residues. CDR3 in amino acids: CASSAGLNTEAFF. CDR3 bases: TGCGCCAGCAGTGCGGGTTTGAACACTGAAGCTTTCTTT.